This record concerns one T cell receptor beta chain sequence. J lost 10 bases, V lost 6 bases, and 11 bases had no gene match. In germline, CDR1 is KGHSH, CDR2 LQKENI. This CDR3 has 15 amino acids. Using immunoSEQ multiplex PCR, the repertoire was profiled, and TCRdb retains in-frame clones only, with some absent. The repertoire holds more than 250,000 clones, around 90% seen once, with roughly 6.3% in the top ten. This entry comes from a study of blood T cell repertoires in COVID-19. For recovered donors of Cohort 3, there were two negative PCRs, clearance, or symptom resolution. The receptor was isolated from a woman aged 40 to 50 who had recovered from COVID-19. Specimen: PBMCs or T cells enriched from blood (not recorded which). V is TRBV18 and J is TRBJ2-1; 11 nucleotides agree with TRBD1. CDR3: CASSPLDRGQHEQFF. In DNA, the CDR3 is TGTGCCAGCTCGCCCTTGGACAGGGGGCAACACGAGCAGTTCTTC.